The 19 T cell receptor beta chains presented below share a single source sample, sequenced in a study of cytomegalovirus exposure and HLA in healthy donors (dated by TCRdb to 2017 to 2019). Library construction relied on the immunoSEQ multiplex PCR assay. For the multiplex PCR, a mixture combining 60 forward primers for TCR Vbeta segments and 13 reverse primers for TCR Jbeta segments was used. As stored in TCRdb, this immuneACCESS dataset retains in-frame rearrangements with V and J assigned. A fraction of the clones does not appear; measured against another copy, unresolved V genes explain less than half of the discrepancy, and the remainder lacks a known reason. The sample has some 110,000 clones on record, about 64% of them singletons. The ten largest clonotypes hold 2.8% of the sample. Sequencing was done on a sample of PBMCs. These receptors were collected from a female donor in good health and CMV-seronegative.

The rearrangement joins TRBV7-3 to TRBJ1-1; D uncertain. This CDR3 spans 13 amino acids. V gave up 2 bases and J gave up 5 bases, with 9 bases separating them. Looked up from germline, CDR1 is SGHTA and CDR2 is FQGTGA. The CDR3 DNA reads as TGTGCCAGCAGCTTAGGGCGAGTTACTGAAGCTTTCTTT. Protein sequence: CASSLGRVTEAFF. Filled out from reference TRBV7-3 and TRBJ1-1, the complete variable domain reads GAGVSQTPSNKVTEKGKYVELRCDPISGHTALYWYRQSLGQGPEFLIYFQGTGAADDSGLPNDRFFAVRPEGSVSTLKIQRTERGDSAVYLCASSLGRVTEAFFGQGTRLTVV.

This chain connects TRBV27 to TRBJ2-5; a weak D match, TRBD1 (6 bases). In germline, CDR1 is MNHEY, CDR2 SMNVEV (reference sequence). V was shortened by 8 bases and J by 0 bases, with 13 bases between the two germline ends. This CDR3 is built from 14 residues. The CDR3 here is CASWRTEYQETQYF. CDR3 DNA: TGTGCCAGCTGGCGGACAGAGTACCAAGAGACCCAGTACTTC.

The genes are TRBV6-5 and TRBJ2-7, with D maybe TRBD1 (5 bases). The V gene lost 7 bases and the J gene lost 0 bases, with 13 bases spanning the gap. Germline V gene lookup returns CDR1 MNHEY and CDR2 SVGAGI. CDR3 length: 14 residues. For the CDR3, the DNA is TGTGCCAGCAAACTGGGGCAGGTCTCCTACGAGCAGTACTTC. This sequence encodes CASKLGQVSYEQYF.

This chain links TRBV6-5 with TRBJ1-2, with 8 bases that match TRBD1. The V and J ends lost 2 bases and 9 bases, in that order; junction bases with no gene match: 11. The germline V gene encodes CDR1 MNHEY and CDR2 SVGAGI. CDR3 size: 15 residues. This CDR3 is CASSYLAGGAGRYTF. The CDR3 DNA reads TGTGCCAGCAGTTACCTAGCAGGGGGCGCAGGACGCTACACCTTC.

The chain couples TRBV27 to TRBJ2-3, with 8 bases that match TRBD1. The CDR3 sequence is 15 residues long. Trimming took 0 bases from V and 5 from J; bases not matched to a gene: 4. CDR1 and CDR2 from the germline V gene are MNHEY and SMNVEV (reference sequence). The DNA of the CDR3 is TGTGCCAGCAGTTTATCGACAGGGGCGGGAGATACGCAGTATTTT. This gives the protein CASSLSTGAGDTQYF.

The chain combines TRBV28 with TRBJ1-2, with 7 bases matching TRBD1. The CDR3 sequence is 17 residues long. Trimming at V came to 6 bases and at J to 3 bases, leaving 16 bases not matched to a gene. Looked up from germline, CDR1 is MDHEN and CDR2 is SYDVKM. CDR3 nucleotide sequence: TGTGCCAGCAGCTCCACCGGGACAGAATTAGAGTACTATGGCTACACCTTC. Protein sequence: CASSSTGTELEYYGYTF.

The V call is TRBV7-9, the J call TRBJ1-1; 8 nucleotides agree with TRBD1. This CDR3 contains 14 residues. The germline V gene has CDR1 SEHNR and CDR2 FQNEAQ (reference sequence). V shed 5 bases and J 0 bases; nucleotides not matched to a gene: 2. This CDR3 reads CASSVGQVNTEAFF. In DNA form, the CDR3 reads TGTGCCAGCAGCGTGGGACAGGTGAACACTGAAGCTTTCTTT.

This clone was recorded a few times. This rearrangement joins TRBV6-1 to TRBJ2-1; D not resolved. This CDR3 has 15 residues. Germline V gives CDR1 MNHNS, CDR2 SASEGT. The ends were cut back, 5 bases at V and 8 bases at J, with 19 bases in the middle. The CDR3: CASSLSHSLSYEQFF. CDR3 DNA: TGTGCCAGCAGTCTATCCCACTCGCTTAGTTATGAGCAGTTCTTC.

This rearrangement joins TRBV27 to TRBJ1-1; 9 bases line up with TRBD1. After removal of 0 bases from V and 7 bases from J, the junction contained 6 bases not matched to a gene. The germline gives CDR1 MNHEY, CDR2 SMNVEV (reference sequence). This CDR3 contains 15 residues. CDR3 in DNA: TGTGCCAGCAGTTTATCGGGACAGGGTATCGGTGAAGCTTTCTTT. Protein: CASSLSGQGIGEAFF.

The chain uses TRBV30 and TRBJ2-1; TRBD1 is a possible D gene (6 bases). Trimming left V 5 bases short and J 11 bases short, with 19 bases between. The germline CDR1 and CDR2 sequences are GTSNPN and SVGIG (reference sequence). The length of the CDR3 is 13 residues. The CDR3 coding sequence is TGTGCCTGGGGGGCAGGGGCTTCACTCAAGCAGTTCTTC. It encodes CAWGAGASLKQFF.

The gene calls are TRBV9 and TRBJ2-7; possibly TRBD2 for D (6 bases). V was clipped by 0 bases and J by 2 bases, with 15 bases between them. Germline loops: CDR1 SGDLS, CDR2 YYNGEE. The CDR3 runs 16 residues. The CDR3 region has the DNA TGTGCCAGCAGCGTAGGCGGGGTGGGGGGAACCTACGAGCAGTACTTC. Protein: CASSVGGVGGTYEQYF.

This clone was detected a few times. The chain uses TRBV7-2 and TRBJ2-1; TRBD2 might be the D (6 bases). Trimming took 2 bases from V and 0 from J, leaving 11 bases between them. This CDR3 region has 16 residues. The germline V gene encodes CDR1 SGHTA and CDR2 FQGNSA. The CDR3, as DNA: TGTGCCAGCAGCTTATGGGCGGGGAGCTCCTACAATGAGCAGTTCTTC. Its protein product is CASSLWAGSSYNEQFF.

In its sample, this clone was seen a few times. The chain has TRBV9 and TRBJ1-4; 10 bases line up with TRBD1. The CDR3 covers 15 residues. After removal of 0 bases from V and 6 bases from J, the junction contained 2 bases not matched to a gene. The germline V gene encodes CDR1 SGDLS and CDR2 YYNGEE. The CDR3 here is CASSVATGGDEKLFF. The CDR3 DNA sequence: TGTGCCAGCAGCGTAGCGACAGGGGGCGATGAAAAACTGTTTTTT.

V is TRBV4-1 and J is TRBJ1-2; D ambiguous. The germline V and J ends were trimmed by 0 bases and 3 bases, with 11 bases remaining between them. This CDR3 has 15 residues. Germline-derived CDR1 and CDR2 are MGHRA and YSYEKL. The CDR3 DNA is TGCGCCAGCAGCCAAGACGTCACAGCTTACTATGGCTACACCTTC. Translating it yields CASSQDVTAYYGYTF.

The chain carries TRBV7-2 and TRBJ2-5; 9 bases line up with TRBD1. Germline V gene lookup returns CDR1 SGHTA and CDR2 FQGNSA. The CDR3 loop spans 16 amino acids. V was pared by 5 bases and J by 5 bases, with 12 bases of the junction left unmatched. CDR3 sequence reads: CASSLLVGQGGETQYF. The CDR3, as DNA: TGTGCCAGCAGCCTCCTAGTGGGACAGGGTGGGGAGACCCAGTACTTC. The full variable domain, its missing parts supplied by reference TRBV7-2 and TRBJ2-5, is GAGVSQSPSNKVTEKGKDVELRCDPISGHTALYWYRQSLGQGLEFLIYFQGNSAPDKSGLPSDRFSAERTGGSVSTLTIQRTQQEDSAVYLCASSLLVGQGGETQYFGPGTRLLVL.

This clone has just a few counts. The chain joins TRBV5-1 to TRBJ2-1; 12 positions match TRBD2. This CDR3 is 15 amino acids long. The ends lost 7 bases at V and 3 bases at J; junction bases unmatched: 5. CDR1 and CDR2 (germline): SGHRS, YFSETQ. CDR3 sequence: CASLRTSGIYNEQFF. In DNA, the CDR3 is TGCGCCAGCTTACGGACTAGCGGGATCTACAATGAGCAGTTCTTC.

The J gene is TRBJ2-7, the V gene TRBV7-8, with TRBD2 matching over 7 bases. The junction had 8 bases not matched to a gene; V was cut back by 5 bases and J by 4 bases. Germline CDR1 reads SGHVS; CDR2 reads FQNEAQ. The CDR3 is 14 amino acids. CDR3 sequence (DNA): TGTGCCAGCAGCCGGACTAGTCTTTTGTACGAGCAGTACTTC. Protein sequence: CASSRTSLLYEQYF.

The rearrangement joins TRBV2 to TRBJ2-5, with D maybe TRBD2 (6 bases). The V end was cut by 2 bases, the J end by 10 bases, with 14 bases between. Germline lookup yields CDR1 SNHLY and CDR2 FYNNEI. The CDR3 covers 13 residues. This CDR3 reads CASSERRDTDQYF. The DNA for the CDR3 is TGTGCCAGCAGTGAAAGGAGGGATACCGACCAGTACTTC.

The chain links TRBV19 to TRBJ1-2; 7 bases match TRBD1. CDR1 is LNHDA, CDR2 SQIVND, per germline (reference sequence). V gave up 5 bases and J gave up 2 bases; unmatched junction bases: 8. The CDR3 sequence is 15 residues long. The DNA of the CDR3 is TGTGCCAGTAGTCCCCGGGACAGACCCAACTATGGCTACACCTTC. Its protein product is CASSPRDRPNYGYTF.